Shown below are 29 T cell receptor beta chains from a single sample sequenced in a study of cytomegalovirus exposure and HLA in healthy donors. Sequenced by immunoSEQ multiplex PCR; TCRdb stores in-frame clones only, minus some. The sample contains some 130,000 clones, about four fifths of which appear only once. The sample was PBMCs. These receptors were obtained from a woman aged 25 to 45 in good health and CMV-seronegative.

Here the CDR3 reads CASSLQGVSTEAFF. DNA for the CDR3: TGCGCCAGCAGCTTACAGGGAGTAAGCACTGAAGCTTTCTTT. The chain joins TRBV5-1 to TRBJ1-1, with D tentatively TRBD1 (6 bases). V was shortened by 2 bases and J by 4 bases, with 12 bases between the two germline ends. The CDR3 runs to 14 residues. Germline CDR1 and CDR2: SGHRS and YFSETQ.

As for this clone: An end of the junction differs from the germline gene, which may be a read error. The chain employs TRBV6-5 and TRBJ1-5; D is unclear. Germline V gene lookup returns CDR1 MNHEY and CDR2 SVGAGI. This CDR3 is built from 11 residues. CDR3 bases: TGTGCCAGCAGTCACTCCGGGCCCCAGCATTTT. Its protein is CASSHSGPQHF.

This clone occurred once. This chain links TRBV25-1 with TRBJ1-1, with D possibly TRBD1 on 6 matching bases. V was trimmed by 0 bases and J by 0 bases, leaving 8 bases between them. Germline V CDR1 and CDR2: MGHDK, SYGVNS. This CDR3 spans 15 amino acids. CDR3 protein: CASSEYDRLNTEAFF. For the CDR3, the DNA is TGTGCCAGCAGTGAATATGACAGGTTGAACACTGAAGCTTTCTTT. The whole variable domain, filled in from reference TRBV25-1 and TRBJ1-1, reads EADIYQTPRYLVIGTGKKITLECSQTMGHDKMYWYQQDPGMELHLIHYSYGVNSTEKGDLSSESTVSRIRTEHFPLTLESARPSHTSQYLCASSEYDRLNTEAFFGQGTRLTVV.

In the case of this clone: A junction boundary mismatches the germline segment, possibly from a read error. The chain has TRBV5-4 and TRBJ2-7; 14 bases are shared with TRBD2. Per the germline V gene, CDR1 is SGHNT and CDR2 is YYREEE (reference sequence). The CDR3 is 14 residues long. As DNA, the CDR3 is TGTGCCAGCAGCTTGGCCGGGACTAGCGGGGGAAAAGGATTC. Translating gives CASSLAGTSGGKGF.

The chain couples TRBV2 to TRBJ1-2; D perhaps matches TRBD1 (5 bases). The CDR3 is 14 amino acids. V was shortened by 0 bases and J by 4 bases, with 9 bases between the two germline ends. Germline assignment: CDR1 SNHLY and CDR2 FYNNEI. CDR3 in amino acids: CASSEARGGYGYTF. CDR3 bases: TGTGCCAGCAGTGAAGCAAGGGGCGGCTATGGCTACACCTTC.

The chain couples TRBV7-3 to TRBJ2-1; 7 bases are shared with TRBD1. The CDR3 is 14 residues long. With 5 bases clipped from V and 0 bases from J, the junction kept 1 base outside the gene matches. Germline V gene data show CDR1 as SGHTA and CDR2 as FQGTGA. CDR3 sequence reads: CASSPGGSYNEQFF. CDR3 coding DNA: TGTGCCAGCAGCCCAGGGGGCTCCTACAATGAGCAGTTCTTC.

This chain joins TRBV27 and TRBJ2-1; D is uncertain. Germline CDR1 reads MNHEY; CDR2 reads SMNVEV (reference sequence). This CDR3 spans 14 amino acids. Trimming pared 2 bases from V and 5 bases from J, leaving 10 bases between. CDR3 bases: TGTGCCAGCAGTTTAAATCAACTTAACAATGAGCAGTTCTTC. This translates into CASSLNQLNNEQFF.

This clone was seen just once. The chain is built from TRBV4-3 and TRBJ2-7; 7 bases match TRBD2. The CDR3 consists of 17 residues. Germline lookup yields CDR1 LGHNA and CDR2 YSLEER. V shed 2 bases and J 1 base; nucleotides not matched to a gene: 11. CDR3 amino acids: CASSQSTRGVVSYEQYF. The DNA for the CDR3 is TGCGCCAGCAGCCAATCCACCCGGGGGGTGGTATCCTACGAGCAGTACTTC.

V usage is TRBV7-2 and J usage is TRBJ1-4; D gene unclear. From germline, CDR1 is SGHTA and CDR2 FQGNSA. This CDR3 is built from 14 residues. V lost 2 bases, J lost 4 bases, and 8 bases lay in between. The CDR3 DNA is TGTGCCAGCAGCTTAATCCACGGTAATGAAAAACTGTTTTTT. Residues: CASSLIHGNEKLFF. The full variable domain, its missing parts supplied by reference TRBV7-2 and TRBJ1-4, is GAGVSQSPSNKVTEKGKDVELRCDPISGHTALYWYRQSLGQGLEFLIYFQGNSAPDKSGLPSDRFSAERTGGSVSTLTIQRTQQEDSAVYLCASSLIHGNEKLFFGSGTQLSVL.

V is TRBV2 and J is TRBJ2-7, with TRBD1 matching 7 bases. The germline V gene has CDR1 SNHLY and CDR2 FYNNEI. This CDR3 spans 15 amino acids. The junction had 7 bases not matched to a gene; V was cut back by 4 bases and J by 1 base. The CDR3 coding sequence is TGTGCCAGCAGTGCCCAGGGGGTCGGTTCCTACGAGCAGTACTTC. As protein: CASSAQGVGSYEQYF.

The chain couples TRBV4-3 to TRBJ1-4; D remains unclear. With 4 bases removed from V and 7 bases from J, the gap between germline ends came to 19 bases. This CDR3 contains 16 residues. Germline V lookup: CDR1 LGHNA, CDR2 YSLEER. In DNA form, the CDR3 reads TGCGCCAGCAGCCCCCGTCGGGGAGGGATTGGTGAAAAACTGTTTTTT. Encoded protein: CASSPRRGGIGEKLFF.

The CDR3 nucleotides are TGTGCCAGCAGCCGTAGAGGCTCCTATAATTCACCCCTCCACTTT. It codes for CASSRRGSYNSPLHF. The J gene is TRBJ1-6, the V gene TRBV7-2; D is uncertain. Germline V gene data show CDR1 as SGHTA and CDR2 as FQGNSA. V gave up 5 bases and J gave up 0 bases, with 8 bases separating them. This CDR3 has 15 amino acids.

This clone has only a few counts. This rearrangement joins TRBV7-2 to TRBJ2-5; the match to TRBD1 covers 11 bases. The J segment lost 5 bases and the V segment lost 5 bases, leaving 13 bases of the junction unmatched. Germline-derived CDR1 and CDR2 are SGHTA and FQGNSA. This CDR3 has 17 residues. The CDR3 bases are TGTGCCAGCAGCCCCCAACCCGGACAGGGGGCGTGGGAGACCCAGTACTTC. Its translation: CASSPQPGQGAWETQYF.

The V gene is TRBV5-1, the J gene TRBJ1-5; D unresolved. This CDR3 contains 13 residues. Trimming stripped 0 bases from V and 4 bases from J, with 5 bases between. Germline V CDR1 and CDR2: SGHRS, YFSETQ. CDR3 amino acids: CASSLVPNQPQHF. The CDR3 DNA reads TGCGCCAGCAGCTTGGTTCCGAATCAGCCCCAGCATTTT.

V usage is TRBV13 and J usage is TRBJ2-1, with a tentative D call TRBD2 (6 bases). CDR1 is PRHDT and CDR2 is FYEKMQ in the germline V gene (reference sequence). CDR3 size: 12 residues. The germline V and J ends were trimmed by 5 bases and 7 bases, with 9 bases remaining between them. The CDR3, as DNA: TGTGCCAGCAGCAATCGGGGGAATGAGCAGTTCTTC. It encodes CASSNRGNEQFF. Using reference TRBV13 and TRBJ2-1 for the parts outside the CDR3, the full variable domain is AAGVIQSPRHLIKEKRETATLKCYPIPRHDTVYWYQQGPGQDPQFLISFYEKMQSDKGSIPDRFSAQQFSDYHSELNMSSLELGDSALYFCASSNRGNEQFFGPGTRLTVL.

This sequence joins TRBV7-9 and TRBJ2-7, with 8 bases that match TRBD1. CDR3 length: 14 amino acids. J gave up 6 bases and V 5 bases, and 9 bases lay outside the gene matches. Germline V CDR1 and CDR2: SEHNR, FQNEAQ (reference sequence). CDR3 nucleotides: TGTGCCAGCAGCACGACAGGGGCCGTGGCCGAGCAGTACTTC. Translation: CASSTTGAVAEQYF.

This sequence joins TRBV11-1 and TRBJ2-5; 11 bases line up with TRBD2. With V trimmed by 5 bases and J by 3 bases, 5 bases remained unmatched. Germline values: CDR1 SGHAT, CDR2 FQDESV (reference sequence). The CDR3 consists of 15 residues. CDR3 sequence reads: CASSPRLAGKETQYF. The CDR3 DNA is TGTGCCAGCAGCCCCAGACTAGCGGGGAAAGAGACCCAGTACTTC.

The chain uses TRBV5-4 and TRBJ2-1; D perhaps matches TRBD1 (6 bases). The length of the CDR3 is 15 residues. V dropped 0 bases and J dropped 3 bases, with 10 bases sitting between them. Germline CDR1 is SGHNT and CDR2 is YYREEE (reference sequence). The CDR3 region is CASSLDRAVYNEQFF. As DNA, the CDR3 is TGTGCCAGCAGCTTGGACAGGGCAGTCTACAATGAGCAGTTCTTC.

This chain uses TRBV2 with TRBJ1-1; a possible D gene is TRBD1 (6 bases). CDR1 is SNHLY and CDR2 is FYNNEI in the germline V gene. The CDR3 is 13 amino acids. CDR3 DNA sequence: TGTGCACGCCGGAAGGGGGGGGGCACTGAAGCTTTCTTT. Translating gives CARRKGGGTEAFF.

The chain links TRBV5-8 to TRBJ2-3; tentative D call: TRBD2 (6 bases). V lost 4 bases to trimming and J lost 3 bases, with 15 bases between them. This CDR3 has 15 residues. In germline, CDR1 is SGHTS, CDR2 YDEGEE. CDR3 sequence (DNA): TGTGCCAGCAGCCCAGGCTTGGCGGGAACAGATACGCAGTATTTT. Residues: CASSPGLAGTDTQYF.

The chain recombines TRBV29-1 with TRBJ1-2; D ambiguous. Germline CDR1 SQVTM, CDR2 ANQGSEA. The V end was cut by 3 bases, the J end by 4 bases, with 9 bases between. The CDR3 totals 12 residues. CDR3 sequence: CSVEFRLYGYTF. CDR3 nucleotides: TGCAGCGTTGAGTTCAGGCTCTATGGCTACACCTTC.

The rearrangement joins TRBV27 to TRBJ2-7; possibly TRBD1 for D (6 bases). Trimming left V 5 bases short and J 2 bases short, with 10 bases between. Germline V gene lookup returns CDR1 MNHEY and CDR2 SMNVEV (reference sequence). CDR3 size: 13 residues. The CDR3 loop is CASSQNRAYEQYF. CDR3 sequence (DNA): TGTGCCAGCAGTCAAAACAGGGCCTACGAGCAGTACTTC.

The genes are TRBV6-1 and TRBJ1-2, with 8 bases identical to TRBD1. CDR3 length: 14 amino acids. CDR1 and CDR2 from the germline V gene are MNHNS and SASEGT. V shed 2 bases, J shed 4 bases, and the junction held 3 bases outside the gene matches. This CDR3 reads CASSEPGGGYGYTF. Written as DNA, the CDR3 is TGTGCCAGCAGTGAACCAGGGGGCGGCTATGGCTACACCTTC.

The gene calls are TRBV6-1 and TRBJ1-2; TRBD1 matches at 7 bases. This CDR3 comprises 13 residues. Germline V gene sequence: CDR1 MNHNS, CDR2 SASEGT. Losses at the gene ends were 1 base for V and 5 bases for J; bases not matched to a gene: 1. CDR3 bases: TGTGCCAGCAGTGAAGACAGGGGTTATGGCTACACCTTC. It is translated as CASSEDRGYGYTF.

V is TRBV7-2 and J is TRBJ1-3; TRBD1 agrees at 7 bases. Germline CDR1 is SGHTA and CDR2 is FQGNSA. This CDR3 has 14 amino acids. The junction had 4 bases not matched to a gene; V was cut back by 5 bases and J by 3 bases. The chain's CDR3 is CASSTRQGGNTIYF. CDR3 coding DNA: TGTGCCAGCAGCACCCGACAGGGTGGAAACACCATATATTTT.

The chain combines TRBV7-2 with TRBJ2-5; no firm D call. Trimming took off 2 bases at V and 5 bases at J, with 15 bases between the two ends. This CDR3 spans 15 amino acids. Germline V lookup: CDR1 SGHTA, CDR2 FQGNSA. The CDR3 DNA reads TGTGCCAGCAGCTTAATCCCAAGGCAGGCGGAGACCCAGTACTTC. Translating gives CASSLIPRQAETQYF.

This sequence joins TRBV5-6 and TRBJ1-1, with 10 bases identical to TRBD1. After removal of 4 bases from V and 5 bases from J, the junction contained 2 bases not matched to a gene. The germline CDR1 and CDR2 sequences are SGHDT and YYEEEE. CDR3 length: 13 amino acids. The CDR3 spells CASSADRGTEAFF. The DNA for the CDR3 is TGTGCCAGCAGCGCGGACAGGGGGACTGAAGCTTTCTTT.

This clone has just a few counts. The V call is TRBV5-1, the J call TRBJ1-4, with TRBD1 matching 11 bases. V lost 4 bases to trimming and J lost 5 bases; unmatched junction nucleotides: 10. CDR1 is SGHRS and CDR2 is YFSETQ in the germline V gene. The CDR3 length is 17 residues. CDR3 in amino acids: CASSKGQGGGWNEKLFF. CDR3 nucleotide sequence: TGCGCCAGCAGCAAGGGACAGGGGGGTGGTTGGAATGAAAAACTGTTTTTT.

The rearrangement links TRBV15 to TRBJ2-6; a possible D gene is TRBD1 (6 bases). Germline V lookup: CDR1 LNHNV, CDR2 YYDKDF (reference sequence). With 5 bases removed from V and 1 base from J, the gap between germline ends came to 9 bases. The CDR3 is 15 residues long. CDR3 loop: CATSPGDSGANVLTF. CDR3 bases: TGTGCCACCAGCCCAGGGGATTCTGGGGCCAACGTCCTGACTTTC. The complete variable domain, with remaining parts taken from reference TRBV15 and TRBJ2-6, reads DAMVIQNPRYQVTQFGKPVTLSCSQTLNHNVMYWYQQKSSQAPKLLFHYYDKDFNNEADTPDNFQSRRPNTSFCFLDIRSPGLGDTAMYLCATSPGDSGANVLTFGAGSRLTVL.